This record looks at one T cell receptor beta chain sequence and its context. Its antigen remains unidentified. Amplification of the TCR beta CDR3 regions used RNA transcripts (as template). The first round was an RT-PCR with HTBI primers, and the second round was a multiplex PCR. One entry per CDR3 protein, called by TCRdb with MiXCR from the multiplex PCR reads. The sample shows roughly 350,000 distinct CDR3 sequences, about 18% of them seen only once. The germline V and J ends were trimmed by 2 bases and 4 bases, with 14 bases remaining between them. In germline, CDR1 is SGHVS, CDR2 FQNEAQ. The CDR3 consists of 15 residues. The entry originates in a study of Graves' ophthalmopathy and Graves' hyperthyroidism. In this cohort, patients with other autoimmune diseases, uncontrolled infections, pregnancy or lactation were excluded. General observations from the study: Clonotypes were expanded in thyroid at above 0.001 frequency, and most also appeared in blood. As the model predicted ophthalmopathy progression, it achieved a sensitivity of around 70% and a specificity of approximately 72%.

Sequences were obtained from peripheral blood. V is TRBV7-8 and J is TRBJ1-2, with D possibly matching TRBD1 (6 bases). This receptor was identified in an adult woman with stable Graves' hyperthyroidism. CDR3 DNA sequence: TGTGCCAGCAGCTTATCATTTGACAGGCCCTATGGCTACACCTTC. Its translation is CASSLSFDRPYGYTF.